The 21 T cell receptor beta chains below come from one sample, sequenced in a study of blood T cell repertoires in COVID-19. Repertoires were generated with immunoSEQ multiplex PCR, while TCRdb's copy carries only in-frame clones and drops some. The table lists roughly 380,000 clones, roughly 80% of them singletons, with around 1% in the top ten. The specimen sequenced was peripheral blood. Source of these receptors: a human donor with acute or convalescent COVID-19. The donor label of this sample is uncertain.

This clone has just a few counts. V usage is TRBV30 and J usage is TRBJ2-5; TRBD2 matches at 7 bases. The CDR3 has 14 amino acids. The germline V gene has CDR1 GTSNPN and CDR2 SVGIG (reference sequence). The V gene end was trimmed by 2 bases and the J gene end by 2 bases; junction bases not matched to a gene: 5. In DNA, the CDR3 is TGTGCCTGGAGTAATGGAGCGGGACAAGAGACCCAGTACTTC. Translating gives CAWSNGAGQETQYF.

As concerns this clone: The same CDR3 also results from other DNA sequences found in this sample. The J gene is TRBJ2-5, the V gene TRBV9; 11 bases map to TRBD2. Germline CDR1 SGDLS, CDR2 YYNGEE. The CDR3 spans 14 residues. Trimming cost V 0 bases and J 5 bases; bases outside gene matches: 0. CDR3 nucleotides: TGTGCCAGCAGCGTAGGACTAGCGGGGGAGACCCAGTACTTC. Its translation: CASSVGLAGETQYF.

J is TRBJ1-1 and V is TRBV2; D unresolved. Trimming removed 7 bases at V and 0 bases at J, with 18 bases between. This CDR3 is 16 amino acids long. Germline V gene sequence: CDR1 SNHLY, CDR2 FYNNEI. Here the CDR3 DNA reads TGTGCCAGCACCCTGTTGCGCCGAGGTTTGAACACTGAAGCTTTCTTT. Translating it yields CASTLLRRGLNTEAFF.

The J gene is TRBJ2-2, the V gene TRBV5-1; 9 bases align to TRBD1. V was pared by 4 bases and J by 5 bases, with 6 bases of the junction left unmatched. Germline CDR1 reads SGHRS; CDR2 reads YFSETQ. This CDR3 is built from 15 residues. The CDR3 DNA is TGCGCCAGCAGCGGAGGACAGGGGTTTACCGGGGAGCTGTTTTTT. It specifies CASSGGQGFTGELFF.

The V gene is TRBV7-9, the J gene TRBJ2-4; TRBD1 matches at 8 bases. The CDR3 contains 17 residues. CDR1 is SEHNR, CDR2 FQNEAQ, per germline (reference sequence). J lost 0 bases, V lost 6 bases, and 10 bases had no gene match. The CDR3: CASSPPGGQVAKNIQYF. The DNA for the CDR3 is TGTGCCAGCAGTCCGCCTGGGGGACAGGTAGCCAAAAACATTCAGTACTTC.

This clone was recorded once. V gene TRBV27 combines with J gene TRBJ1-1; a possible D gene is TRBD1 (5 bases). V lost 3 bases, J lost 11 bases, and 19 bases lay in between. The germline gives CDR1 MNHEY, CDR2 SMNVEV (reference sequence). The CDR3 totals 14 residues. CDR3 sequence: CASSFLAQGGDAFF. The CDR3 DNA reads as TGTGCCAGCAGTTTTTTGGCGCAGGGAGGGGACGCTTTCTTT.

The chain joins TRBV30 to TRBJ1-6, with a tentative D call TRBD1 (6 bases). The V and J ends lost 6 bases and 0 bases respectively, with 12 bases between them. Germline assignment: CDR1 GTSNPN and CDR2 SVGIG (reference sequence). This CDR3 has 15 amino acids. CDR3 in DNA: TGTGCCTGCCGGGACACCCACTCCTATAATTCACCCCTCCACTTT. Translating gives CACRDTHSYNSPLHF.

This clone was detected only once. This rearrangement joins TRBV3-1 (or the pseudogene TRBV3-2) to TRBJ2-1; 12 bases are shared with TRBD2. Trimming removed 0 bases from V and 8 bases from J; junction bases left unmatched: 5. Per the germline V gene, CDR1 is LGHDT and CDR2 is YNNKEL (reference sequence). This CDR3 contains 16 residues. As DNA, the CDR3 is TGTGCCAGCAGCCAAGATCTAGCGGGGGGGCTTGATGAGCAGTTCTTC. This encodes CASSQDLAGGLDEQFF.

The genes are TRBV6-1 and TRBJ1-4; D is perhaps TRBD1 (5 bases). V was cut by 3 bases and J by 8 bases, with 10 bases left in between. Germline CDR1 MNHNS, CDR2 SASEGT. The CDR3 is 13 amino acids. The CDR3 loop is CASSEDTPEKLFF. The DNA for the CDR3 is TGTGCCAGCAGTGAGGACACTCCAGAAAAACTGTTTTTT.

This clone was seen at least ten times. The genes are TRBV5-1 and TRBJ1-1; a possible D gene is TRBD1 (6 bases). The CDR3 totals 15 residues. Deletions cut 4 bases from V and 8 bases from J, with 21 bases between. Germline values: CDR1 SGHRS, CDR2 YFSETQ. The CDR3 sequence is CASSNPTGAGREAFF. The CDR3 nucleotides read TGCGCCAGCAGCAACCCGACAGGCGCCGGAAGAGAAGCTTTCTTT. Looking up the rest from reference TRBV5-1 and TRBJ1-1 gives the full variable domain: KAGVTQTPRYLIKTRGQQVTLSCSPISGHRSVSWYQQTPGQGLQFLFEYFSETQRNKGNFPGRFSGRQFSNSRSEMNVSTLELGDSALYLCASSNPTGAGREAFFGQGTRLTVV.

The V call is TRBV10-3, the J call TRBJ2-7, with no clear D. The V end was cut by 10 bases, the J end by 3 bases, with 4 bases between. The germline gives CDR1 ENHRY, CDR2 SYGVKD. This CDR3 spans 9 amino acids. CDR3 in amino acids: CATLYEQYF. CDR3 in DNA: TGTGCCACCCTCTACGAGCAGTACTTC.

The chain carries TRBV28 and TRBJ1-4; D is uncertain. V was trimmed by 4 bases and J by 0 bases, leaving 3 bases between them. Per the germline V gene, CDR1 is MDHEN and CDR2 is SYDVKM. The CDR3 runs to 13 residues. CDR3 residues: CASSYSTNEKLFF. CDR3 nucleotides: TGTGCCAGCAGTTACTCAACTAATGAAAAACTGTTTTTT.

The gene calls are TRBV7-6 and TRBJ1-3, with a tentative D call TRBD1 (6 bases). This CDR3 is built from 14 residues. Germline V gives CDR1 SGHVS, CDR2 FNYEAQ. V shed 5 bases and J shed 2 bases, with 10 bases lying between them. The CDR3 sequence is CASSAWTAGNTIYF. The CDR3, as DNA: TGTGCCAGCAGCGCCTGGACAGCTGGAAACACCATATATTTT.

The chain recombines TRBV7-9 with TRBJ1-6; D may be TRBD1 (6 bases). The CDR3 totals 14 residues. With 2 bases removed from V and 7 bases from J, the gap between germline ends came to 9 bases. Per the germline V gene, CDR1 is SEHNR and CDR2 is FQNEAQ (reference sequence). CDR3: CASSLRGNNSPLHF. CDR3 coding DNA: TGTGCCAGCAGCTTAAGGGGGAACAATTCACCCCTCCACTTT.

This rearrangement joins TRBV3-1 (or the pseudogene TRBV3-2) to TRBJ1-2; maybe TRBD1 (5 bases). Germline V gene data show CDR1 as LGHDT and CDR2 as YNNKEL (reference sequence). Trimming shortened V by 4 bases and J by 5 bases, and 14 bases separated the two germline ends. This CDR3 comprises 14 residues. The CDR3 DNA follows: TGTGCCAGCAGCCTTCTGGGGACTGATTATGGCTACACCTTC. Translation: CASSLLGTDYGYTF.

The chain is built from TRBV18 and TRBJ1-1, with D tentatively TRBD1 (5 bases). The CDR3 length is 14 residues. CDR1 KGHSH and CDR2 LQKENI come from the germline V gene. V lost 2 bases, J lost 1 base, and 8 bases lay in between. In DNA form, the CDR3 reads TGTGCCAGCTCACCAGTACAGGCGAACACTGAAGCTTTCTTT. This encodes CASSPVQANTEAFF.

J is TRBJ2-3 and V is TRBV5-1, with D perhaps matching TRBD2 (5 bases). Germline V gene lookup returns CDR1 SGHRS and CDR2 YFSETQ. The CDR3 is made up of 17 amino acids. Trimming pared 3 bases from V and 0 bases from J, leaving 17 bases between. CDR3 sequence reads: CASSSRYEGRSTDTQYF. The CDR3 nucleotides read TGCGCCAGCAGCTCGCGTTATGAGGGCAGGAGCACAGATACGCAGTATTTT.

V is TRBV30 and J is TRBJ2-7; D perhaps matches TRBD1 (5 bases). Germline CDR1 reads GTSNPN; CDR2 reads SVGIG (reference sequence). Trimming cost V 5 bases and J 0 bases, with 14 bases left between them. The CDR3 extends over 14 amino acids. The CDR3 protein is CAWGRQFYSYEQYF. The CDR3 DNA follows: TGTGCCTGGGGTAGACAGTTCTACTCCTACGAGCAGTACTTC.

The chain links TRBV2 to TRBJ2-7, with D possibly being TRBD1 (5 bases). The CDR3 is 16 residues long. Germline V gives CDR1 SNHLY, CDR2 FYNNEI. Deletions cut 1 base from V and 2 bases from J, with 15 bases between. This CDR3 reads CASSEGSGSRTYEQYF. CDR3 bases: TGTGCCAGCAGTGAAGGATCAGGGTCCCGTACCTACGAGCAGTACTTC.

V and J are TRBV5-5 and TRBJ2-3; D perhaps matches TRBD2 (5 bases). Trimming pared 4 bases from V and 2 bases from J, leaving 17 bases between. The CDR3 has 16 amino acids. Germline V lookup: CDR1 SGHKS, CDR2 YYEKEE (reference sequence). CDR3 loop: CASSPRGSGFTDTQYF. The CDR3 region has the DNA TGTGCCAGCAGCCCCCGGGGAAGCGGATTCACAGATACGCAGTATTTT.

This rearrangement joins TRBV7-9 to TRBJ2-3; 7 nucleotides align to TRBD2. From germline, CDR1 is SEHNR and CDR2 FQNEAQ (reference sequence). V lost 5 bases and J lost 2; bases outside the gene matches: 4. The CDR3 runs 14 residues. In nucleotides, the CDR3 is TGTGCCAGCAGCCCCGGGAGGACCACAGATACGCAGTATTTT. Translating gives CASSPGRTTDTQYF.